The 29 T cell receptor beta chains reported below all come from one sample, sequenced in a study of cytomegalovirus exposure and HLA in healthy donors. Both 60 Vbeta primers and 13 Jbeta primers went into the PCR. Method: immunoSEQ multiplex PCR; TCRdb's copy keeps in-frame clones and lacks some. The sample shows more than 95,000 clones, about four fifths of them seen only once. The specimen was PBMCs. The receptors originated from a young man in good health and CMV-seronegative.

This clone was seen a single time. The gene calls are TRBV4-1 and TRBJ2-7; 10 nucleotides align to TRBD1. CDR1 and CDR2 from the germline V gene are MGHRA and YSYEKL. The CDR3 extends over 13 amino acids. Trimming cost V 4 bases and J 6 bases; bases outside gene matches: 3. CDR3 protein: CASSRGQGSEQYF. The DNA for the CDR3 is TGCGCCAGCAGCCGGGGACAGGGGAGCGAGCAGTACTTC.

This clone was seen more than once but under ten times. V usage is TRBV10-1 and J usage is TRBJ2-7; unclear D gene. With 11 bases removed from V and 3 bases from J, the gap between germline ends came to 11 bases. Germline CDR1 WNHNN, CDR2 SYGVQD (reference sequence). The CDR3 extends over 11 amino acids. This CDR3 is CASPRSYEQYF. The CDR3 nucleotides read TGCGCCTCCCCGAGGAGCTACGAGCAGTACTTC.

DNA for the CDR3: TGCGCCAGCAGCTCCCGGACAGGGGGCAACTATGGCTACACCTTC. Translated: CASSSRTGGNYGYTF. V is TRBV4-3 and J is TRBJ1-2; 11 positions match TRBD1. This CDR3 spans 15 amino acids. V lost 5 bases and J lost 2; bases outside the gene matches: 4. Germline V gene sequence: CDR1 LGHNA, CDR2 YSLEER.

The chain carries TRBV28 and TRBJ2-7, with D possibly being TRBD1 (6 bases). Trimming shortened V by 1 base and J by 12 bases, and 19 bases separated the two germline ends. The CDR3 is made up of 14 amino acids. CDR1 and CDR2 (germline): MDHEN, SYDVKM. The CDR3 sequence is CASSLSRQVTPWYF. CDR3 nucleotides: TGTGCCAGCAGTTTATCGAGACAGGTGACTCCGTGGTACTTC.

This clone was observed a handful of times. V and J are TRBV2 and TRBJ1-1; a possible D gene is TRBD1 (5 bases). With 7 bases removed from V and 3 bases from J, the gap between germline ends came to 12 bases. From germline, CDR1 is SNHLY and CDR2 FYNNEI. CDR3 length: 13 residues. CDR3 sequence reads: CASKNGGDTEAFF. CDR3 in DNA: TGTGCCAGCAAGAACGGGGGGGACACTGAAGCTTTCTTT.

The chain carries TRBV27 and TRBJ1-5; D perhaps matches TRBD1 (5 bases). There are 12 residues in the CDR3. Trimming cost V 4 bases and J 6 bases, with 7 bases left between them. Germline CDR1 is MNHEY and CDR2 is SMNVEV (reference sequence). The DNA for the CDR3 is TGTGCCAGCAGTTCAGGGATTCAGCCCCAGCATTTT. Amino acid sequence: CASSSGIQPQHF.

The chain links TRBV7-6 to TRBJ2-2; TRBD2 aligns across 10 bases. Germline lookup yields CDR1 SGHVS and CDR2 FNYEAQ. The CDR3 is made up of 15 amino acids. J lost 2 bases, V lost 8 bases, and 5 bases had no gene match. The chain's CDR3 is CASGGTSVNTGELFF. CDR3 nucleotide sequence: TGTGCCAGCGGAGGGACTAGCGTTAACACCGGGGAGCTGTTTTTT.

V is TRBV19 and J is TRBJ2-1; 7 positions agree with TRBD2. J gave up 6 bases and V 1 base, and 12 bases lay outside the gene matches. The CDR3 has 17 amino acids. Germline assignment: CDR1 LNHDA and CDR2 SQIVND (reference sequence). The CDR3 nucleotides are TGTGCCAGTAGTATAGCCCGGACTAGACCACCTGTCAATGAGCAGTTCTTC. It is translated as CASSIARTRPPVNEQFF.

This chain uses TRBV6-6 with TRBJ2-4; a weak D match, TRBD1 (6 bases). CDR3 size: 15 residues. Germline values: CDR1 MNHNY, CDR2 SVGAGI (reference sequence). Trimming took off 6 bases at V and 6 bases at J, with 18 bases between the two ends. Here the CDR3 reads CASSILQGQLNIQYF. DNA for the CDR3: TGTGCCAGCAGCATATTACAGGGCCAGCTAAACATTCAGTACTTC.

This chain joins TRBV7-2 and TRBJ1-1; 8 nucleotides agree with TRBD1. This CDR3 contains 15 residues. V dropped 6 bases and J dropped 2; count of bases not matched to a gene: 8. Looked up from germline, CDR1 is SGHTA and CDR2 is FQGNSA. The CDR3 loop reads CASSRQTGDNTEAFF. The CDR3 DNA reads TGTGCCAGCAGTCGCCAGACAGGGGATAACACTGAAGCTTTCTTT.

The chain joins TRBV6-1 to TRBJ2-1; D gene ambiguous. V was cut by 4 bases and J by 3 bases, with 4 bases left in between. Germline values: CDR1 MNHNS, CDR2 SASEGT. The CDR3 sequence is 12 residues long. The CDR3 DNA is TGTGCCAGCAGTGGCAGCTACAATGAGCAGTTCTTC. The encoded protein is CASSGSYNEQFF.

This chain links TRBV6-1 with TRBJ1-4; D possibly corresponds to TRBD1 (5 bases). The CDR3 covers 16 residues. Trimming pared 4 bases from V and 0 bases from J, leaving 12 bases between. Germline V CDR1 and CDR2: MNHNS, SASEGT. CDR3 protein: CASSGRGTATNEKLFF. In DNA, the CDR3 is TGTGCCAGCAGTGGTAGGGGAACAGCAACTAATGAAAAACTGTTTTTT.

This clone was recorded a few times. V and J are TRBV28 and TRBJ2-1; 9 bases line up with TRBD2. Germline trimming cut 2 bases from V and 5 bases from J; bases unmatched to any gene: 4. CDR1 is MDHEN, CDR2 SYDVKM, per germline. There are 15 residues in the CDR3. The CDR3 reads CASSLGASGNNEQFF. The DNA of the CDR3 is TGTGCCAGCAGTTTAGGGGCTAGCGGGAACAATGAGCAGTTCTTC.

J is TRBJ2-1 and V is TRBV19, with D possibly being TRBD2 (5 bases). V was cut by 4 bases and J by 5 bases, with 12 bases left in between. The CDR3 spans 14 residues. Germline V gene lookup returns CDR1 LNHDA and CDR2 SQIVND (reference sequence). CDR3: CASSKLRVDNEQFF. The CDR3 coding sequence is TGTGCCAGTAGTAAATTGCGGGTCGACAATGAGCAGTTCTTC.

The chain joins TRBV5-4 to TRBJ2-1; 11 positions agree with TRBD2. J lost 7 bases, V lost 3 bases, and 12 bases had no gene match. Germline V gene sequence: CDR1 SGHNT, CDR2 YYREEE (reference sequence). This CDR3 has 17 residues. CDR3 sequence (DNA): TGTGCCAGCAGCTCCCAGAAGGGCCTAGCGGGAGGTAATGAGCAGTTCTTC. Residues: CASSSQKGLAGGNEQFF.

This sequence joins TRBV11-2 and TRBJ2-1; TRBD2 might be the D (6 bases). This CDR3 has 13 residues. Per germline, CDR1 SGHAT and CDR2 FQNNGV. The V gene lost 11 bases and the J gene lost 4 bases, with 15 bases spanning the gap. The CDR3 region is CASGGLLYNEQFF. Here the CDR3 DNA reads TGTGCCTCTGGGGGGTTACTGTACAATGAGCAGTTCTTC. The full variable domain, its missing parts supplied by reference TRBV11-2 and TRBJ2-1, is EAGVAQSPRYKIIEKRQSVAFWCNPISGHATLYWYQQILGQGPKLLIQFQNNGVVDDSQLPKDRFSAERLKGVDSTLKIQPAKLEDSAVYLCASGGLLYNEQFFGPGTRLTVL.

This clone has just a few counts. This chain joins TRBV29-1 and TRBJ1-2, with a weak D call TRBD1 (5 bases). CDR1 SQVTM and CDR2 ANQGSEA come from the germline V gene. Between the trimmed V and J ends, which lost 6 bases and 7 bases, there was a span of 18 bases. This CDR3 comprises 13 residues. In DNA form, the CDR3 reads TGCAGCGTACCCACCGGGGGGGAGTCTGGCTACACCTTC. Translated, it gives CSVPTGGESGYTF.

There are a few counts of this clone. The chain uses TRBV18 and TRBJ1-5; TRBD1 matches at 10 bases. This CDR3 has 17 residues. From germline, CDR1 is KGHSH and CDR2 LQKENI. The J segment lost 2 bases and the V segment lost 2 bases, leaving 6 bases of the junction unmatched. Here the CDR3 DNA reads TGTGCCAGCTCACCAGGAACCGGGACAGGGGGCAATCAGCCCCAGCATTTT. Encoded protein: CASSPGTGTGGNQPQHF.

The V and J genes are TRBV29-1 and TRBJ1-2; D gene unclear. This CDR3 has 12 amino acids. With 2 bases removed from V and 10 bases from J, the gap between germline ends came to 14 bases. The V gene's germline CDR1 is SQVTM and CDR2 ANQGSEA. The CDR3 loop reads CSVERTAGDYTF. DNA for the CDR3: TGCAGCGTTGAAAGGACGGCCGGGGACTACACCTTC.

V gene TRBV2 combines with J gene TRBJ2-7, with unresolved D. Trimming pared 7 bases from V and 4 bases from J, leaving 20 bases between. The CDR3 runs to 15 residues. The germline CDR1 and CDR2 sequences are SNHLY and FYNNEI. The CDR3 sequence: CASKPKSHSRYEQYF. In DNA form, the CDR3 reads TGTGCCAGCAAACCAAAGTCGCACTCCCGATACGAGCAGTACTTC.

This clone has only one observation. The chain uses TRBV5-1 and TRBJ2-7; D unresolved. Deletions cut 2 bases from V and 2 bases from J, with 8 bases between. The CDR3 is 13 residues long. Germline-derived CDR1 and CDR2 are SGHRS and YFSETQ. As DNA, the CDR3 is TGCGCCAGCAGCTTCGAGGTGGCCTACGAGCAGTACTTC. As protein: CASSFEVAYEQYF.

This sequence joins TRBV29-1 and TRBJ1-4; D is possibly TRBD1 (5 bases). V lost 6 bases to trimming and J lost 7 bases, with 18 bases between them. The CDR3 runs 14 residues. Germline CDR1 and CDR2: SQVTM and ANQGSEA. The CDR3 loop reads CSVVGGGAFEKLFF. CDR3 coding DNA: TGCAGCGTCGTGGGCGGAGGGGCGTTTGAAAAACTGTTTTTT.

The gene calls are TRBV7-9 and TRBJ2-5; tentative D call: TRBD2 (6 bases). V was trimmed by 5 bases and J by 4 bases, leaving 11 bases between them. CDR1 and CDR2 from the germline V gene are SEHNR and FQNEAQ (reference sequence). This CDR3 comprises 13 residues. The DNA for the CDR3 is TGTGCCAGCAGCCCCGGGAGCGGAGAGACCCAGTACTTC. Protein sequence: CASSPGSGETQYF.

The rearrangement uses TRBV10-3 and TRBJ1-1; a possible D gene is TRBD1 (5 bases). CDR3 length: 15 residues. Germline V gene data show CDR1 as ENHRY and CDR2 as SYGVKD. V was cut by 2 bases and J by 10 bases, with 20 bases left in between. CDR3 amino acids: CAISEGQGSKVGAFF. Written as DNA, the CDR3 is TGTGCCATCAGTGAGGGTCAGGGTAGTAAGGTCGGAGCTTTCTTT.

The table lists this clone with a few counts. The chain employs TRBV5-1 and TRBJ2-6, with 7 bases fitting TRBD1. The CDR3 consists of 18 residues. Germline CDR1 is SGHRS and CDR2 is YFSETQ. V lost 3 bases to trimming and J lost 0 bases; unmatched junction nucleotides: 9. The CDR3 sequence: CASSSVGTASSGANVLTF. The CDR3 DNA follows: TGCGCCAGCAGCTCTGTTGGGACAGCGTCCTCTGGGGCCAACGTCCTGACTTTC.

The chain recombines TRBV7-9 with TRBJ2-7, with TRBD1 identical over 7 bases. Germline values: CDR1 SEHNR, CDR2 FQNEAQ (reference sequence). The CDR3 runs to 14 residues. V lost 3 bases and J lost 3; bases outside the gene matches: 5. CDR3 sequence reads: CASSLTGMHYEQYF. In DNA form, the CDR3 reads TGTGCCAGCAGCTTGACAGGGATGCACTACGAGCAGTACTTC.

This clone was detected once. V usage is TRBV9 and J usage is TRBJ1-2; a weak D match, TRBD1 (6 bases). CDR1 is SGDLS, CDR2 YYNGEE, per germline. The CDR3 is 14 residues long. With 0 bases removed from V and 6 bases from J, the gap between germline ends came to 12 bases. This CDR3 is CASSVEGVGDGYTF. In nucleotides, the CDR3 is TGTGCCAGCAGCGTAGAGGGGGTCGGGGATGGCTACACCTTC.

This clone was counted between two and nine times. This chain uses TRBV6-4 with TRBJ2-1; 11 bases agree with TRBD2. Per germline, CDR1 MRHNA and CDR2 SNTAGT. V was pared by 8 bases and J by 1 base, with 4 bases of the junction left unmatched. This CDR3 comprises 15 residues. This CDR3 reads CASGRTSGSYNEQFF. The CDR3 region has the DNA TGTGCCAGCGGCCGGACTAGCGGGTCCTACAATGAGCAGTTCTTC.

V and J are TRBV28 and TRBJ1-5, with D possibly TRBD1 on 5 matching bases. The CDR3 covers 17 residues. The germline V gene has CDR1 MDHEN and CDR2 SYDVKM. Deletions cut 4 bases from V and 0 bases from J, with 16 bases between. The CDR3 sequence is CASSYGGSPFSNQPQHF. In DNA, the CDR3 is TGTGCCAGCAGTTACGGGGGTTCACCTTTTAGCAATCAGCCCCAGCATTTT.